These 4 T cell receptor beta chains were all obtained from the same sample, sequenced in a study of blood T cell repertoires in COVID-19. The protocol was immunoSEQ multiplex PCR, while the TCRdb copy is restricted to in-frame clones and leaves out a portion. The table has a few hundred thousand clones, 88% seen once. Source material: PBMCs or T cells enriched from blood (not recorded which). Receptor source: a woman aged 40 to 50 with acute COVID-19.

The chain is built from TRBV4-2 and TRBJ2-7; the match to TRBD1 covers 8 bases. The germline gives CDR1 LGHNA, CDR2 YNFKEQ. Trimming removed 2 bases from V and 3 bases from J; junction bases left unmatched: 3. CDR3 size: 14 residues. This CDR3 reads CASSQRDRLYEQYV. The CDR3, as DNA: TGTGCCAGCAGCCAAAGGGACAGGCTCTACGAGCAGTACGTC.

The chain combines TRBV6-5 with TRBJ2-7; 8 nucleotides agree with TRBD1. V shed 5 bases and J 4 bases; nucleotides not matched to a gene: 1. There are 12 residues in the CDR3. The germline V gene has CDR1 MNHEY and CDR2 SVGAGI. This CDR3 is CASSRTGYEQYV. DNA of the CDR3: TGTGCCAGCAGTCGGACAGGGTACGAGCAGTACGTC.

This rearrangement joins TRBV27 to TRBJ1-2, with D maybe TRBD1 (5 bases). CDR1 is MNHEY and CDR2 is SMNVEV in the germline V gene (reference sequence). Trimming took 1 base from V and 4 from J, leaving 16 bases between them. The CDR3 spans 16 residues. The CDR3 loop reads CASSLFRGSPLYGYTF. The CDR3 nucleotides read TGTGCCAGCAGTTTATTCCGGGGGTCACCCCTCTATGGCTACACCTTC.

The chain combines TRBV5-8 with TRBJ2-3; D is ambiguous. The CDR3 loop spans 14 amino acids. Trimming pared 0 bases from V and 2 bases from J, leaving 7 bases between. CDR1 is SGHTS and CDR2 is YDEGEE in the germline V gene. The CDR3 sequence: CASSLGSVTDTQYF. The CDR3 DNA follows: TGTGCCAGCAGCTTGGGATCAGTCACAGATACGCAGTATTTT.